The sequence of this T cell receptor (beta chain) was determined in a study of blood T cells in healthy people across ages. General study findings and limits: Across the age range, TCR beta diversity per million T cells fell in a roughly linear way.

A sample-barcoded 5' primer and a J-beta primer mix were used in a second PCR of roughly 7 to 11 cycles. A single record per CDR3 protein comes from TCRdb applying MiXCR to the 5' RACE reads. The data contain 1.5 million to 1.8 million distinct CDR3 sequences, 35% to 45% of them singletons. CDR3 length: 15 amino acids. Germline V gene sequence: CDR1 DFQATT, CDR2 SNEGSKA (reference sequence). Trimming took 4 bases from V and 4 from J; bases not matched to a gene: 12. In the case of this clonotype: What it recognizes is unknown.

The J gene is TRBJ1-1, the V gene TRBV20-1; 7 bases match TRBD1. This TCR was sampled from a woman younger than 30 in good health. Specimen: blood. The CDR3 DNA is TGCAGTGCTATAAACAGGGGAAGAGGACGCACTGAAGCTTTCTTT. Translation gives CSAINRGRGRTEAFF.